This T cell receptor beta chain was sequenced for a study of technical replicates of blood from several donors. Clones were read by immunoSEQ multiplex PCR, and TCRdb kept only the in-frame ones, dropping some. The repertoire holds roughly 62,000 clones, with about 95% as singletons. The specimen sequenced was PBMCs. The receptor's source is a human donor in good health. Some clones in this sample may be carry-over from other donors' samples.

This CDR3 is CASSLYSGANVLTF. The CDR3 coding sequence is TGTGCCAGCAGCTTGTACTCTGGGGCCAACGTCCTGACTTTC. The rearrangement joins TRBV7-3 to TRBJ2-6; D is uncertain. Trimming pared 3 bases from V and 0 bases from J, leaving 3 bases between. CDR3 length equals 14 residues. CDR1 and CDR2 from the germline V gene are SGHTA and FQGTGA.